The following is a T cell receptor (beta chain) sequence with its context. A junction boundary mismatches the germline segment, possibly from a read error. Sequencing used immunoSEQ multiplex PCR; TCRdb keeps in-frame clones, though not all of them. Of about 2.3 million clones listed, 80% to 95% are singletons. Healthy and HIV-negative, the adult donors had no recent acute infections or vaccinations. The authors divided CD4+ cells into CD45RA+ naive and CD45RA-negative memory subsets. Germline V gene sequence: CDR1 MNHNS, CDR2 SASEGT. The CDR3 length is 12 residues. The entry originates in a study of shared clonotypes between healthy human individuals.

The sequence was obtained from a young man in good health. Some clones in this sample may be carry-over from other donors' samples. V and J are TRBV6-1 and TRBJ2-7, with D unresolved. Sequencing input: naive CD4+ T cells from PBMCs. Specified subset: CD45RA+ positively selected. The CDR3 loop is CASSEDGYERYF. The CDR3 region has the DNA TGTGCCAGCAGTGAGGACGGCTACGAGCGGTACTTC.